A selection of T cell receptor beta chains follows, all from one sample in a study of blood T cell repertoires in COVID-19. This table comes from immunoSEQ multiplex PCR, and its TCRdb copy is limited to in-frame clones, with some not included. This table has about 290,000 clones, roughly 89% appearing once. The specimen was peripheral blood. The origin of the receptors is a middle-aged man with acute or convalescent COVID-19. CDR3s include the opening cysteine and the closing phenylalanine or tryptophan.

J: TRBJ2-1; V: TRBV12-3/TRBV12-4; CDR3: CASSSADNEQFF
J: TRBJ1-1; V: TRBV27; CDR3: CASSTPVRQVNTEAFF
J: TRBJ2-7; V: TRBV6-6; CDR3: CASSWRLGGEQYF
J: TRBJ1-5; V: TRBV19; CDR3: CASSIRREGNQPQHF
J: TRBJ1-6; V: TRBV2; CDR3: CAIIYGGFSGGNSPLHF
J: TRBJ2-1; V: TRBV10-3; CDR3: CAISPRGLEQFF
J: TRBJ2-7; V: TRBV13; CDR3: CASSFSARLQGGSYEQYF
J: TRBJ2-2; V: TRBV3-1/TRBV3-2; CDR3: CASSQGGNTGELFF
J: TRBJ2-7; V: TRBV27; CDR3: CASSLYWGDYEQYF
J: TRBJ2-1; V: TRBV5-1; CDR3: CASSGDRGGYNEQFF
J: TRBJ2-7; V: TRBV25-1; CDR3: CASSEFGGQGKDEQYF
J: TRBJ2-6; V: TRBV7-3; CDR3: CASSREGSGANVLTF
J: TRBJ1-1; V: TRBV7-8; CDR3: CASSLRSPNTEAFF
J: TRBJ2-2; V: TRBV25-1; CDR3: CASSRRGVGNTGELFF
J: TRBJ1-5; V: TRBV12-3/TRBV12-4; CDR3: CASSLTAKQPQHF
J: TRBJ1-5; V: TRBV11-2; CDR3: CASSPTVGNQPQHF
J: TRBJ1-2; V: TRBV5-1; CDR3: CASSLVQDGRGGYTF
J: TRBJ1-2; V: TRBV6-5; CDR3: CASRSIALGYTF
J: TRBJ1-5; V: TRBV2; CDR3: CASRDHRGPSNQPQHF
J: TRBJ1-2; V: TRBV5-1; CDR3: CASSLGTAYGYTF
J: TRBJ1-2; V: TRBV4-1; CDR3: CASRWSRGYTF
J: TRBJ2-3; V: TRBV11-2; CDR3: CASKENRADTQYF
J: TRBJ1-6; V: TRBV5-1; CDR3: CASNLGQGNNSPLHF
J: TRBJ1-1; V: TRBV3-1/TRBV3-2; CDR3: CASRESGYAEAFF
J: TRBJ2-7; V: TRBV6-5; CDR3: CASSNPGLDHEQYF
J: TRBJ2-7; V: TRBV5-4; CDR3: CASSYDRGRPGYEQYF
J: TRBJ2-3; V: TRBV3-1/TRBV3-2; CDR3: CASSQSLNSGGARDTQYF